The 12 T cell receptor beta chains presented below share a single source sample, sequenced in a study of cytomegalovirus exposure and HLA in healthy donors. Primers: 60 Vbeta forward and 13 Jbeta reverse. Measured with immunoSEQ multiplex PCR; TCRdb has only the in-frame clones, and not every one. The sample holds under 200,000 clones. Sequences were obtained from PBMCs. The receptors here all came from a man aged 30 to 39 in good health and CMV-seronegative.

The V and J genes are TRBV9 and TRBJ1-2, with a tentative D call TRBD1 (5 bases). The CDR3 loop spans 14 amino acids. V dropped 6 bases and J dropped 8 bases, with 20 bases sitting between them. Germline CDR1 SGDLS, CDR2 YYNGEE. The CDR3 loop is CASTMRQVGGGYTF. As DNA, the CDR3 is TGTGCCAGCACCATGAGGCAGGTCGGGGGGGGCTACACCTTC.

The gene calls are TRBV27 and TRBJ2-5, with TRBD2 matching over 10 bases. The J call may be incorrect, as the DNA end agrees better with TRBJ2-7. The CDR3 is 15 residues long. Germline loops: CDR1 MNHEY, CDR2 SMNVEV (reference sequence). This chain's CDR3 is CASSLIAGGLYEQYF. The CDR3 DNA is TGTGCCAGCAGTTTGATAGCGGGAGGTCTCTACGAGCAGTACTTC.

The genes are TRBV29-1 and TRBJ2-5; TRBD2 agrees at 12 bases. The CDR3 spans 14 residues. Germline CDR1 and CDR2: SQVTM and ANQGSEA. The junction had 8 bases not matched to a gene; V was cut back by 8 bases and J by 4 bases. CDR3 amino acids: CSTWRGLAGETQYF. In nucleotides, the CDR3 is TGCAGCACCTGGAGGGGACTAGCGGGAGAGACCCAGTACTTC. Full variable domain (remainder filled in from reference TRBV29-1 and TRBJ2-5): SAVISQKPSRDICQRGTSLTIQCQVDSQVTMMFWYRQQPGQSLTLIATANQGSEATYESGFVIDKFPISRPNLTFSTLTVSNMSPEDSSIYLCSTWRGLAGETQYFGPGTRLLVL.

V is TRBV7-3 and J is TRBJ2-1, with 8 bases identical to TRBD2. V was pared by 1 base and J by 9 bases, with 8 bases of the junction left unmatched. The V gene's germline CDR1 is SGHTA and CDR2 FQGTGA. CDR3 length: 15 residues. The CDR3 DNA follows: TGTGCCAGCAGCTTAAGCACCGGGAGGGCCGGTGAGCAGTTCTTC. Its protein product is CASSLSTGRAGEQFF.

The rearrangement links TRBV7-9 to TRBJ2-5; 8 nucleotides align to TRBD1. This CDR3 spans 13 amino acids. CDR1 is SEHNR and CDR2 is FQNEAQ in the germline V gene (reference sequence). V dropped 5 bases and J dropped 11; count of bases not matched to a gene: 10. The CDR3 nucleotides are TGTGCCAGCAGCCCTGGACAGGGCGGGGAGCAGTACTTC. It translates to CASSPGQGGEQYF.

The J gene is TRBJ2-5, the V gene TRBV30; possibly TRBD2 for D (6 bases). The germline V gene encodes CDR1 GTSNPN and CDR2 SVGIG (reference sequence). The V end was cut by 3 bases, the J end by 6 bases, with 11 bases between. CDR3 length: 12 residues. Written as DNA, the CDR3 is TGTGCCTGGAGCCTAGCGAGGAAGACCCAGTACTTC. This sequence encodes CAWSLARKTQYF. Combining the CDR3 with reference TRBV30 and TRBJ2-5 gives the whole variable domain SQTIHQWPATLVQPVGSPLSLECTVEGTSNPNLYWYRQAAGRGLQLLFYSVGIGQISSEVPQNLSASRPQDRQFILSSKKLLLSDSGFYLCAWSLARKTQYFGPGTRLLVL.

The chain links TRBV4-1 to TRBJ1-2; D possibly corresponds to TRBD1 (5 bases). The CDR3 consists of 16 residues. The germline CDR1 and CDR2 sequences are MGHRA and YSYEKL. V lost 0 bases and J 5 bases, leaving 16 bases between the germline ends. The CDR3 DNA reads TGCGCCAGCAGCCAAGATAGGCGGGGGGTCCCTTATGGCTACACCTTC. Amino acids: CASSQDRRGVPYGYTF.

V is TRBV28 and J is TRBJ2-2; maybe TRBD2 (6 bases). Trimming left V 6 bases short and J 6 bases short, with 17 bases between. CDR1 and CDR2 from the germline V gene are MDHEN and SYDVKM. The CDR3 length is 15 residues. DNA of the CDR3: TGTGCCAGCAGACCCCAGCCACTAGCTTCCGGGGAGCTGTTTTTT. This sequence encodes CASRPQPLASGELFF.

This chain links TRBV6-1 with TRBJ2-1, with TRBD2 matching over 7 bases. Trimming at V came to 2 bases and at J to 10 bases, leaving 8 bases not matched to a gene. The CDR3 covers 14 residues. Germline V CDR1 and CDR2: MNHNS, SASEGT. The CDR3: CASSELGLAVEQFF. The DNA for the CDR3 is TGTGCCAGCAGTGAATTGGGGCTAGCGGTCGAGCAGTTCTTC.

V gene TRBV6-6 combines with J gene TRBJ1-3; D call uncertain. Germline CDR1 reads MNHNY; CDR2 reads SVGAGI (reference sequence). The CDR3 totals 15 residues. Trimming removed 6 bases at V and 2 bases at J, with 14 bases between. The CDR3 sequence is CASRPPRQTGNTIYF. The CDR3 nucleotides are TGTGCCAGCAGACCCCCGAGGCAAACTGGAAACACCATATATTTT.

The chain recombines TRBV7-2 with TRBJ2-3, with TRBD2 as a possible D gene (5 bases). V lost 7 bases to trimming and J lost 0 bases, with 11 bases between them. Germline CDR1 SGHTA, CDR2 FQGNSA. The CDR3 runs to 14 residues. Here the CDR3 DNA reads TGTGCCAGCAAAGCCGGGATAAGCACAGATACGCAGTATTTT. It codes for CASKAGISTDTQYF.

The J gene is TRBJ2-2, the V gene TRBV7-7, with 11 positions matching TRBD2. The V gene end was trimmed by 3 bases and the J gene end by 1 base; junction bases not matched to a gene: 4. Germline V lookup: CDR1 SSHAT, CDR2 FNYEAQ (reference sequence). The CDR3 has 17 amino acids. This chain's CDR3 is CASSFSSGRQNTGELFF. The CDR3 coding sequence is TGTGCCAGCAGCTTTTCTAGCGGGAGGCAGAACACCGGGGAGCTGTTTTTT.